This T cell receptor beta chain was captured in a study of beta chain features in type 1 diabetes. Looking at the study overall: Healthy donors resembled patients in age, gender and cell yields.

With regard to this clone: The antigen is unknown.

The V gene lost 0 bases and the J gene lost 10 bases, with 7 bases spanning the gap. The CDR3 totals 13 residues. Germline V gene sequence: CDR1 LGHNA, CDR2 YNFKEQ. What was sequenced were expressed TCRB transcripts, since all of the isolated RNA had been reverse transcribed. Millions of reads were obtained on average from naive, central memory and regulatory T cell samples. TCRdb's copy holds only in-frame clones and misses some; the assay was immunoSEQ multiplex PCR. The sample shows 600,000 to 700,000 clones, around 12% of them seen only once. Study-wide findings and caveats: Sequencing used cDNA, and cells with high TCR expression could therefore be over-represented. Within each of all four CD4+ subsets, Type 1 diabetes patients had TCRB CDR3s that were moderately but significantly shorter.

The TCR originated in a man aged 25 to 40 with type 1 diabetes. The specimen was naive CD4+ T cells from blood. This rearrangement joins TRBV4-2 to TRBJ1-6, with D hard to call. CDR3 amino acids: CASSQDRMSPLHF. The CDR3 bases are TGTGCCAGCAGCCAAGACCGGATGTCACCCCTCCACTTT.